The present T cell receptor beta chain was sequenced within a study of yellow fever vaccine responses in identical twins. Notes on the study in general: Convergence reportedly seemed to mark part of the twins' vaccine T cell response, with personalization marking the rest.

One entry per CDR3 protein, called by TCRdb with MiXCR from the RT-PCR reads. The sample shows about 5,000 distinct CDR3 sequences, less than 75% of them seen only once. The V and J ends lost 1 base and 6 bases respectively, with 13 bases between them. The germline V gene has CDR1 SGHTA and CDR2 FQGNSA. The CDR3 runs 14 residues. Concerning this clonotype itself: What it binds is unknown.

This TCR was recovered from a woman under 30 who received the yellow fever vaccine. Sequenced here: T cells from blood (PBMCs), unsorted or a sorted subset (not recorded which), sampled before or after yellow fever vaccination (not recorded which). The rearrangement links TRBV7-2 to TRBJ2-7; D gene uncertain. CDR3 bases: TGTGCCAGCAGCTTAGTAGTTTCCATTCGCGAGCAGTACTTC. This codes for CASSLVVSIREQYF.